Below, 22 T cell receptor beta chains from the same sample are listed, as sequenced in a study of T cell changes during pregnancy in multiple sclerosis. The repertoire was sequenced with immunoSEQ multiplex PCR; TCRdb's copy has only in-frame clones and lacks some. This sample has about 92,000 clones, with 92% found just once. The sequencing used peripheral blood, collected in the first trimester of pregnancy. Receptors originate from a female donor with multiple sclerosis, enrolled in a pregnancy study.

The J gene is TRBJ1-5, the V gene TRBV28; no reliable D call. Germline CDR1 reads MDHEN; CDR2 reads SYDVKM. The germline V and J ends were trimmed by 6 bases and 4 bases, with 13 bases remaining between them. The CDR3 totals 14 residues. CDR3 sequence reads: CASRAQLMNQPQHF. The CDR3, as DNA: TGTGCCAGCAGGGCACAATTGATGAATCAGCCCCAGCATTTT.

This clone appeared a few times. V and J are TRBV2 and TRBJ2-7, with D possibly matching TRBD1 (6 bases). The CDR3 length is 12 residues. Trimming took 7 bases from V and 4 from J, leaving 11 bases between them. Germline assignment: CDR1 SNHLY and CDR2 FYNNEI. This CDR3 reads CASNVQGYEQYF. CDR3 in DNA: TGTGCCAGCAATGTACAGGGTTACGAGCAGTACTTC.

The rearrangement links TRBV7-9 to TRBJ2-3; 14 bases line up with TRBD2. The V and J ends lost 4 bases and 6 bases, in that order; junction bases with no gene match: 6. Germline V lookup: CDR1 SEHNR, CDR2 FQNEAQ (reference sequence). The CDR3 contains 16 residues. CDR3 DNA sequence: TGTGCCAGCAGCTCCGGACTAGCGGGAGGTGCGGATACGCAGTATTTT. Translating it yields CASSSGLAGGADTQYF.

The chain links TRBV7-2 to TRBJ2-3; 14 nucleotides agree with TRBD2. V lost 5 bases, J lost 5 bases, and 3 bases stayed unmatched. Germline CDR1 and CDR2: SGHTA and FQGNSA. The length of the CDR3 is 15 residues. CDR3 protein: CASSRTSGRQDTQYF. As DNA, the CDR3 is TGTGCCAGCAGCAGGACTAGCGGGAGGCAAGATACGCAGTATTTT.

V usage is TRBV9 and J usage is TRBJ2-5; 7 bases are a match to TRBD1. After removal of 4 bases from V and 4 bases from J, the junction contained 10 bases not matched to a gene. CDR1 is SGDLS and CDR2 is YYNGEE in the germline V gene. The CDR3 length is 15 residues. CDR3 sequence: CASSPGTARLETQYF. CDR3 sequence (DNA): TGTGCCAGCAGCCCCGGGACAGCCCGCTTAGAGACCCAGTACTTC.

The chain has TRBV4-1 and TRBJ2-7, with a tentative D call TRBD2 (5 bases). Germline lookup yields CDR1 MGHRA and CDR2 YSYEKL. Trimming removed 0 bases at V and 2 bases at J, with 14 bases between. The CDR3 extends over 16 amino acids. DNA of the CDR3: TGCGCCAGCAGCCAAGAAGGCCTAGCCCACACCTACGAGCAGTACTTC. Its translation is CASSQEGLAHTYEQYF.

This sequence joins TRBV4-2 and TRBJ2-7; D gene unclear. The CDR3 is 15 amino acids. Germline CDR1 and CDR2: LGHNA and YNFKEQ. V was pared by 0 bases and J by 5 bases, with 14 bases between. The CDR3 coding sequence is TGTGCCAGCAGCCAAGATAAAGTCCTCTTAGACGAGCAGTACTTC. Translating it yields CASSQDKVLLDEQYF.

This rearrangement joins TRBV28 to TRBJ1-5, with D unresolved. This CDR3 is 13 amino acids long. Germline V CDR1 and CDR2: MDHEN, SYDVKM. V was trimmed by 6 bases and J by 1 base, leaving 7 bases between them. CDR3: CASSHLSNQPQHF. The CDR3 DNA reads as TGTGCCAGCAGCCACCTAAGCAATCAGCCCCAGCATTTT.

The chain carries TRBV10-1 and TRBJ2-2; 11 nucleotides align to TRBD1. CDR1 and CDR2 from the germline V gene are WNHNN and SYGVQD (reference sequence). The J segment lost 4 bases and the V segment lost 5 bases, leaving 9 bases of the junction unmatched. CDR3 length equals 17 residues. CDR3 DNA sequence: TGCGCCAGCAGTCTAGGGACAGGGGGTTCTAGCACCGGGGAGCTGTTTTTT. This gives the protein CASSLGTGGSSTGELFF.

The rearrangement uses TRBV25-1 and TRBJ2-1; 8 bases map to TRBD1. Trimming took 4 bases from V and 7 from J; bases not matched to a gene: 6. CDR1 and CDR2 from the germline V gene are MGHDK and SYGVNS. The CDR3 length is 14 residues. CDR3 bases: TGTGCCAGCAGTGGAGGACAGGGACGAAATGAGCAGTTCTTC. It codes for CASSGGQGRNEQFF.

This chain uses TRBV19 with TRBJ1-1; D might be TRBD1 (6 bases). The CDR3 spans 14 residues. V gave up 5 bases and J gave up 0 bases, with 10 bases separating them. Germline CDR1 and CDR2: LNHDA and SQIVND (reference sequence). The CDR3 nucleotides read TGTGCCAGTAGTGTACAGGGATTGAACACTGAAGCTTTCTTT. Protein sequence: CASSVQGLNTEAFF. The whole variable domain, filled in from reference TRBV19 and TRBJ1-1, reads DGGITQSPKYLFRKEGQNVTLSCEQNLNHDAMYWYRQDPGQGLRLIYYSQIVNDFQKGDIAEGYSVSREKKESFPLTVTSAQKNPTAFYLCASSVQGLNTEAFFGQGTRLTVV.

The chain recombines TRBV7-2 with TRBJ2-7; 8 positions agree with TRBD1. The CDR3 is made up of 15 amino acids. Germline V gene lookup returns CDR1 SGHTA and CDR2 FQGNSA. V lost 1 base and J lost 4; bases outside the gene matches: 6. This CDR3 is CASSLDPRGRYEQYF. The CDR3 region has the DNA TGTGCCAGCAGCTTAGATCCCAGGGGGCGGTACGAGCAGTACTTC.

The chain recombines TRBV5-6 with TRBJ1-4; D possibly corresponds to TRBD1 (5 bases). The V end lost 4 bases, the J end lost 0 bases, and 13 bases lay between the germline ends. Germline V gives CDR1 SGHDT, CDR2 YYEEEE. The length of the CDR3 is 16 residues. This CDR3 is CASSQGGGATNEKLFF. The CDR3 nucleotides read TGTGCCAGCAGCCAAGGCGGGGGTGCAACTAATGAAAAACTGTTTTTT.

This chain links TRBV5-1 with TRBJ2-7; 11 bases agree with TRBD2. The CDR3 is 15 amino acids. CDR1 SGHRS and CDR2 YFSETQ come from the germline V gene. V was pared by 2 bases and J by 6 bases, with 7 bases of the junction left unmatched. The CDR3 sequence: CASSFKLAGVVEQYF. The CDR3 DNA sequence: TGCGCCAGCAGCTTCAAACTAGCGGGAGTAGTCGAGCAGTACTTC.

The chain has TRBV7-9 and TRBJ1-2; 8 bases match TRBD1. Per germline, CDR1 SEHNR and CDR2 FQNEAQ (reference sequence). This CDR3 contains 12 residues. V lost 6 bases and J lost 13; bases outside the gene matches: 10. CDR3 region: CASRDQGAQCTF. In DNA, the CDR3 is TGTGCCAGCAGGGATCAGGGGGCCCAGTGCACCTTC.

V is TRBV27 and J is TRBJ2-7; TRBD2 matches 12 bases. V dropped 5 bases and J dropped 3; count of bases not matched to a gene: 5. Germline V gives CDR1 MNHEY, CDR2 SMNVEV (reference sequence). This CDR3 comprises 15 residues. CDR3 bases: TGTGCCAGCAGTACGACTAGCGGGAGTATCTACGAGCAGTACTTC. Translated, it gives CASSTTSGSIYEQYF.

The CDR3 loop is CAWNRNSATNEKLFF. The CDR3 nucleotides are TGTGCCTGGAACCGCAACAGTGCAACTAATGAAAAACTGTTTTTT. The chain carries TRBV30 and TRBJ1-4; D ambiguous. The germline V gene has CDR1 GTSNPN and CDR2 SVGIG (reference sequence). The CDR3 runs to 15 residues. V lost 4 bases, J lost 0 bases, and 12 bases lay in between. The full variable domain, completed using reference TRBV30 and TRBJ1-4, is SQTIHQWPATLVQPVGSPLSLECTVEGTSNPNLYWYRQAAGRGLQLLFYSVGIGQISSEVPQNLSASRPQDRQFILSSKKLLLSDSGFYLCAWNRNSATNEKLFFGSGTQLSVL.

The gene calls are TRBV2 and TRBJ1-5; 9 bases fit TRBD1. The ends lost 8 bases at V and 7 bases at J; junction bases unmatched: 3. Per germline, CDR1 SNHLY and CDR2 FYNNEI. The CDR3 covers 12 residues. CDR3 sequence (DNA): TGTGCCAGCGGGACAGGGAGGCAGCCCCAGCATTTT. Its translation is CASGTGRQPQHF.

The V call is TRBV27, the J call TRBJ2-1, with a weak D call TRBD2 (5 bases). The V end was cut by 4 bases, the J end by 4 bases, with 17 bases between. CDR1 MNHEY and CDR2 SMNVEV come from the germline V gene (reference sequence). CDR3 length equals 16 residues. The CDR3 sequence is CASSSSLRGSYNEQFF. CDR3 sequence (DNA): TGTGCCAGCAGTTCCTCCCTCCGGGGATCGTACAATGAGCAGTTCTTC.

This clone was seen just once. The rearrangement uses TRBV18 and TRBJ2-2; 10 bases line up with TRBD1. Germline CDR1 reads KGHSH; CDR2 reads LQKENI. With V trimmed by 0 bases and J by 1 base, 2 bases remained unmatched. The CDR3 extends over 17 amino acids. In DNA form, the CDR3 reads TGTGCCAGCTCACCACCGGGACAGGGGATGAACACCGGGGAGCTGTTTTTT. Translation gives CASSPPGQGMNTGELFF.

This chain's CDR3 is CASSIDWAPYGYTF. CDR3 nucleotide sequence: TGTGCCAGTAGTATAGACTGGGCACCCTATGGCTACACCTTC. The genes are TRBV19 and TRBJ1-2, with unresolved D. CDR3 length equals 14 residues. Trimming removed 0 bases from V and 4 bases from J, with 9 bases in between. From germline, CDR1 is LNHDA and CDR2 SQIVND (reference sequence).

The rearrangement links TRBV2 to TRBJ2-5; D possibly corresponds to TRBD1 (6 bases). Germline V gene lookup returns CDR1 SNHLY and CDR2 FYNNEI. V was cut by 9 bases and J by 1 base, with 15 bases left in between. The CDR3 consists of 14 residues. The chain's CDR3 is CARKTRTVQETQYF. The CDR3 region has the DNA TGTGCCAGAAAAACCCGGACAGTCCAAGAGACCCAGTACTTC.